Listed below are T cell receptor beta chains from one sample, sequenced in a study of shared clonotypes between healthy human individuals. The method was immunoSEQ multiplex PCR; TCRdb's version includes in-frame clones alone and lacks a portion of them. Of about 1 million clones in the sample, 60% to 80% were seen once. Specimen: memory CD4+ T cells sorted from blood. Every receptor here comes from a man aged 18 to 29 in good health. Both conserved end residues are part of each CDR3.

j_gene | v_gene | CDR3aa
TRBJ1-1 | TRBV2 | CASSDRGRNTEAFF
TRBJ2-7 | TRBV19 | CASSIAGSIDGQYF
TRBJ2-7 | TRBV6-1 | CASRPPGSEQYF
TRBJ2-3 | TRBV18 | CASSQGQKDTQYF
TRBJ2-3 | TRBV19 | CASRERERGDTQYF
TRBJ2-1 | TRBV15 | CATSRGNDNEQFF
TRBJ2-7 | TRBV18 | CASSRAGSSYEQYF
TRBJ2-1 | TRBV10-3 | CAISEGGARQFF
TRBJ2-7 | TRBV19 | CASSDSGGLSYEQYF
TRBJ1-2 | TRBV2 | CASSVKTGDYGYTF
TRBJ2-3 | TRBV6-1 | CASIEGNTDTQYF
TRBJ2-2 | TRBV25-1 | CASRSRRGIGELFF
TRBJ2-7 | TRBV5-1 | CASSLGPQTSGTYEQYF
TRBJ2-7 | TRBV4-3 | CASSQELASGSIRDYEQYF
TRBJ2-7 | TRBV7-2 | CASSLGGGGPYEQYF